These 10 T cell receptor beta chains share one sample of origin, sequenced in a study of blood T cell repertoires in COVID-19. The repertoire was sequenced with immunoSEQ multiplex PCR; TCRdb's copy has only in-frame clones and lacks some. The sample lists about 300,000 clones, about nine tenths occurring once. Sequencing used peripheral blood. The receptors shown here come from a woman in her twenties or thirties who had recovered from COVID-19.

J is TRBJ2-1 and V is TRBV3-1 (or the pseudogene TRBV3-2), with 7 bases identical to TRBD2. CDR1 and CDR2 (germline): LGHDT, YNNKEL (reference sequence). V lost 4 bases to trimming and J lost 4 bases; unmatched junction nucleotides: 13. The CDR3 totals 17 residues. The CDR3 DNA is TGTGCCAGCAGCCTAGATCCCCCGGCGGGGGTATACAATGAGCAGTTCTTC. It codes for CASSLDPPAGVYNEQFF.

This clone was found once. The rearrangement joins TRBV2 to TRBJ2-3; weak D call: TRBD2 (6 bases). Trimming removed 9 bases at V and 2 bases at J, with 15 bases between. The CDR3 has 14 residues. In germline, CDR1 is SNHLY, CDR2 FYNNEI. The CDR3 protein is CASRNGGDTDTQYF. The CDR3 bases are TGTGCCAGTCGAAATGGCGGGGACACAGATACGCAGTATTTT.

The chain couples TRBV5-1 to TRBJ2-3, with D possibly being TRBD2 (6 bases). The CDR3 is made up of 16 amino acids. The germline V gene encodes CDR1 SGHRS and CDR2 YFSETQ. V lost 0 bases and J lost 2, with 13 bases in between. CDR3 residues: CASSLVRGWSTDTQYF. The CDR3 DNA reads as TGCGCCAGCAGCTTGGTGCGGGGCTGGTCCACAGATACGCAGTATTTT.

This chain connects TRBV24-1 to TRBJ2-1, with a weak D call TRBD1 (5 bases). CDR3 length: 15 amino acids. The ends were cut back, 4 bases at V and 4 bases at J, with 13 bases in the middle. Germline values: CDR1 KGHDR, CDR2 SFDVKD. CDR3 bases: TGTGCCACCAGTGACCCCAGGGCGGATTACAATGAGCAGTTCTTC. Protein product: CATSDPRADYNEQFF.

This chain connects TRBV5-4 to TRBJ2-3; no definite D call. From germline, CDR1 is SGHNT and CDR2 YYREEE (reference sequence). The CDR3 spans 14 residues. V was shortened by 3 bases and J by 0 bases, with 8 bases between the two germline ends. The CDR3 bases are TGTGCCAGCAGCTCAACATCTAGCACAGATACGCAGTATTTT. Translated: CASSSTSSTDTQYF.

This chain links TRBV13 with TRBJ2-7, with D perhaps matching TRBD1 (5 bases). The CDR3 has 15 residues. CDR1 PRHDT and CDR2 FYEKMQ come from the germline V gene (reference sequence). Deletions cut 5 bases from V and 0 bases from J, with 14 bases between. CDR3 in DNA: TGTGCCAGCAGCCCCAATGGGGCCAACTCCTACGAGCAGTACTTC. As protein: CASSPNGANSYEQYF.

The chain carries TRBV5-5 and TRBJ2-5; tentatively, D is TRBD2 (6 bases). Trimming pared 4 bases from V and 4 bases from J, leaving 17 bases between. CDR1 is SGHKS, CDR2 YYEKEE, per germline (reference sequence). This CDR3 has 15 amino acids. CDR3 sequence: CASSPGTFAGETQYF. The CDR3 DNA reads TGTGCCAGCAGCCCCGGGACTTTCGCGGGAGAGACCCAGTACTTC.

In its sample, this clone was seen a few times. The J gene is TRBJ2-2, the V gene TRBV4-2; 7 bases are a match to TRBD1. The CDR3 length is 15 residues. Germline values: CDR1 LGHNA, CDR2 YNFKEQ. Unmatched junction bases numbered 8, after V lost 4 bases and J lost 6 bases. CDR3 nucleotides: TGTGCCAGCAGCCGAGTCGGGACAGAGGCCGGGGAGCTGTTTTTT. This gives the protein CASSRVGTEAGELFF.

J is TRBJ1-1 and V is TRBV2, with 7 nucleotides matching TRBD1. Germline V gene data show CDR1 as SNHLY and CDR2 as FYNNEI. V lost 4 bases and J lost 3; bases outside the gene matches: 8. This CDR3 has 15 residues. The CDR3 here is CASSVPPQGDTEAFF. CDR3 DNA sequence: TGTGCCAGCAGTGTCCCACCTCAGGGGGACACTGAAGCTTTCTTT. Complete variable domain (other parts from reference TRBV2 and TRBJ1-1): EPEVTQTPSHQVTQMGQEVILRCVPISNHLYFYWYRQILGQKVEFLVSFYNNEISEKSEIFDDQFSVERPDGSNFTLKIRSTKLEDSAMYFCASSVPPQGDTEAFFGQGTRLTVV.

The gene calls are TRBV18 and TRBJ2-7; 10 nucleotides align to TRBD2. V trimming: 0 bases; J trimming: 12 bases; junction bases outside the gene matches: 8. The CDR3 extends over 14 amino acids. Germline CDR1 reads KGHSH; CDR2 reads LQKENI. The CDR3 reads CASSPPGTSVIRYF. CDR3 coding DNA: TGTGCCAGCTCACCACCGGGGACTAGCGTGATTCGGTACTTC.